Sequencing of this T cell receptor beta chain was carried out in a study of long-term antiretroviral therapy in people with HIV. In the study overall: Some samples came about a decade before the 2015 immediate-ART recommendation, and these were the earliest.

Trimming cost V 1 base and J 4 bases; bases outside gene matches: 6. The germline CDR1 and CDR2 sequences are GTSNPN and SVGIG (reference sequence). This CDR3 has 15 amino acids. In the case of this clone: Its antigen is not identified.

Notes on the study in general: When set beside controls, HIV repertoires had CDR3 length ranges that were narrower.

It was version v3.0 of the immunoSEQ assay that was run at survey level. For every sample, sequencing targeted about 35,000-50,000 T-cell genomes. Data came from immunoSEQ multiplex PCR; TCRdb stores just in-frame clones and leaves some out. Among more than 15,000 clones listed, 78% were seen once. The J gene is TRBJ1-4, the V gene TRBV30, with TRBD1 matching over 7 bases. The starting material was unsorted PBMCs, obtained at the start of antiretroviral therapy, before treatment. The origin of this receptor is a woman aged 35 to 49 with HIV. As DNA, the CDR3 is TGTGCCTGGAGTGCATGGGACAGCATTAATGAAAAACTGTTTTTT. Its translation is CAWSAWDSINEKLFF.